This T cell receptor (beta chain) appears in the sequencing data of a study of CD8+ T cells in alopecia areata. Study findings and constraints: Clonality in the scalp and expanded CD8+ clones ranked among the top 100 were significantly decreased by tofacitinib.

As regards this clone: The antigen remains unidentified.

The CDR3 is made up of 17 amino acids. CDR1 MNHEY and CDR2 SMNVEV come from the germline V gene (reference sequence). V was trimmed by 2 bases and J by 4 bases, leaving 19 bases between them. Treatment in this sample: oral pan-JAK inhibitor, 5-10 mg twice daily. In each case, RNA was isolated and then reverse transcribed into cDNA as the sequencing template. The protocol was immunoSEQ multiplex PCR, while the TCRdb copy is restricted to in-frame clones and leaves out a portion. The profile shows 200,000 to 250,000 clones, around three fifths of them singletons. The TCR comes from a human donor with alopecia areata. The chain employs TRBV27 and TRBJ2-3; no reliable D call. The input for sequencing was CD4+ T cells sorted from blood, taken at week 4, from a patient treated with tofacitinib. The DNA of the CDR3 is TGTGCCAGCAGTTTACTCCGGACCGCAACAAGAGCAGATACGCAGTATTTT. Translated: CASSLLRTATRADTQYF.